This TCR beta chain was observed in a study of cytomegalovirus exposure and HLA in healthy donors. As for the study in general: Findings of an earlier analysis included over 95 million unique TCR beta sequences from some 180 million T cells.

Findings and caveats of the study: In a later analysis, an Asian-associated ancestry cluster reportedly showed fewer N-insertions than the roughly 690-donor mean. The productive fraction for most TCR beta V segments was about 90% or about 30% in an earlier analysis. Generally TCR sequences proved uncommon, though certain public TCRs appeared in numerous donors.

With respect to this clone: Antigen unknown.

It was with 60 Vbeta and 13 Jbeta primers that the PCR ran. Profiling relied on immunoSEQ multiplex PCR, and the TCRdb table lists in-frame clones only, not all of them. The table has 150,000 to 200,000 clones, more than 75% seen once. The sequencing input was PBMCs. The origin of this receptor is a middle-aged man in good health and CMV-seronegative.

Written as DNA, the CDR3 is TGTGCCAGCAGCCAAGTCTGGCAGGAACAAGAGACCCAGTACTTC. Its translation is CASSQVWQEQETQYF. The V call is TRBV4-2, the J call TRBJ2-5, with D unresolved. Germline V gives CDR1 LGHNA, CDR2 YNFKEQ. V lost 1 base to trimming and J lost 2 bases, with 11 bases between them. The CDR3 extends over 15 amino acids.